This TCR beta chain derives from a study of T cell responses to AZD1222 COVID-19 vaccine. Broader study findings: Donors, mostly white British, included more females; clonal diversity was possibly underestimated.

Details on this clone: What it recognizes is unknown.

Libraries were prepared by immunoSEQ multiplex PCR; TCRdb keeps only in-frame clonotypes and omits some of them. Among 130,000 to 150,000 clones listed, roughly 90% were seen once. The CDR3 sequence is 15 residues long. Germline values: CDR1 SGHTA, CDR2 FQGNSA. V gave up 5 bases and J gave up 3 bases, with 17 bases separating them. This chain links TRBV7-2 with TRBJ2-7; perhaps TRBD1 as D (5 bases). The material sequenced was peripheral blood, taken on day 0 of AZD1222 vaccination. The receptor was derived from an adult in good health. CDR3 protein: CASSPVGGQGYEQYF. DNA of the CDR3: TGTGCCAGCAGCCCCGTGGGCGGCCAGGGCTACGAGCAGTACTTC.